Each of the 8 T cell receptor beta chains below was sequenced from the same sample in a study of Tregs in tolerant kidney transplant recipients. Related graft donors supplied nonmyeloablative bone marrow transplants, and mixed chimerism was transient. Measured with immunoSEQ multiplex PCR; TCRdb has only the in-frame clones, and not every one. The repertoire holds fewer than 95,000 clones, with more than 85% as singletons. The sequenced sample was CD4+ T cells from blood (PBMCs), obtained 12 months after the transplant. These TCRs come from a human patient who received a combined kidney and bone marrow transplant. The graft donor may account for some of the T cells.

This clone was counted only a few times. The chain is built from TRBV5-4 and TRBJ2-7; possible D gene TRBD1, 6 bases. Trimming took off 6 bases at V and 6 bases at J, with 16 bases between the two ends. The V gene's germline CDR1 is SGHNT and CDR2 YYREEE (reference sequence). The CDR3 has 13 amino acids. The CDR3 protein is CASKAGRGGEQYF. CDR3 sequence (DNA): TGTGCCAGCAAGGCAGGCAGGGGTGGCGAGCAGTACTTC.

The rearrangement links TRBV6-5 to TRBJ2-1; D is perhaps TRBD1 (6 bases). Trimming took 6 bases from V and 5 from J, leaving 14 bases between them. The length of the CDR3 is 14 residues. Looked up from germline, CDR1 is MNHEY and CDR2 is SVGAGI. CDR3 coding DNA: TGTGCCAGCAGGCGAGGGGGTAGCAACAATGAGCAGTTCTTC. Amino acids: CASRRGGSNNEQFF.

This clone was found once. This chain uses TRBV5-1 with TRBJ2-5; 12 bases are a match to TRBD1. Germline trimming cut 2 bases from V and 6 bases from J; bases unmatched to any gene: 2. From germline, CDR1 is SGHRS and CDR2 YFSETQ. The CDR3 length is 14 residues. CDR3 nucleotide sequence: TGCGCCAGCAGCTTCCGGGACAGGGGGCAGACCCAGTACTTC. It is translated as CASSFRDRGQTQYF.

This clone came up once. This chain connects TRBV25-1 to TRBJ1-2, with D perhaps matching TRBD1 (6 bases). Germline V lookup: CDR1 MGHDK, CDR2 SYGVNS. This CDR3 region has 15 residues. V was shortened by 2 bases and J by 8 bases, with 18 bases between the two germline ends. CDR3 loop: CASSETDTGWSGYTF. The CDR3 nucleotides read TGTGCCAGCAGTGAAACCGACACAGGGTGGAGCGGCTACACCTTC.

The chain has TRBV30 and TRBJ2-5; D is uncertain. Germline assignment: CDR1 GTSNPN and CDR2 SVGIG (reference sequence). The length of the CDR3 is 12 residues. V lost 5 bases, J lost 4 bases, and 11 bases lay in between. CDR3 DNA: TGTGCCTGGTCACCGGTCCGAGAGACCCAGTACTTC. As protein: CAWSPVRETQYF.

J is TRBJ2-3 and V is TRBV6-4; 10 bases are a match to TRBD1. V trimming: 6 bases; J trimming: 4 bases; junction bases outside the gene matches: 1. CDR1 and CDR2 (germline): MRHNA, SNTAGT. The CDR3 is made up of 13 amino acids. CDR3 residues: CASRGQGSDTQYF. Here the CDR3 DNA reads TGTGCCAGCAGGGGACAGGGGTCAGATACGCAGTATTTT.

The rearrangement links TRBV9 to TRBJ1-2, with D uncertain. V was cut by 1 base and J by 0 bases, with 7 bases left in between. From germline, CDR1 is SGDLS and CDR2 YYNGEE. There are 14 residues in the CDR3. CDR3 bases: TGTGCCAGCAGCGTATGGGAGGCTAACTATGGCTACACCTTC. Residues: CASSVWEANYGYTF.

This clone was picked up one time. J is TRBJ2-2 and V is TRBV7-2, with D uncertain. The CDR3 spans 14 residues. Trimming removed 4 bases at V and 6 bases at J, with 12 bases between. Germline V gene data show CDR1 as SGHTA and CDR2 as FQGNSA. The CDR3 sequence is CASSSARVPGELFF. In DNA form, the CDR3 reads TGTGCCAGCAGCTCCGCTCGGGTTCCCGGGGAGCTGTTTTTT. The full variable domain, completed using reference TRBV7-2 and TRBJ2-2, is GAGVSQSPSNKVTEKGKDVELRCDPISGHTALYWYRQSLGQGLEFLIYFQGNSAPDKSGLPSDRFSAERTGGSVSTLTIQRTQQEDSAVYLCASSSARVPGELFFGEGSRLTVL.